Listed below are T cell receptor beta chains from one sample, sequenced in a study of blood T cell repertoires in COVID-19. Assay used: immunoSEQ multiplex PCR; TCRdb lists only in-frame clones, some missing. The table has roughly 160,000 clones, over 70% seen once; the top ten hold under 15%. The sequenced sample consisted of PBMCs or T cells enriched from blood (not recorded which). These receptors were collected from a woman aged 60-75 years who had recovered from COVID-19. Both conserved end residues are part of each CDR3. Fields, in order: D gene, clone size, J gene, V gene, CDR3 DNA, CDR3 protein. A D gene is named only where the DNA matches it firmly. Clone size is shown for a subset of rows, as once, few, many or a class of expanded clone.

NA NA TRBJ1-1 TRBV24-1 TGTGCCACCAGAGCGGGTGGAGCGGCTGAAGCTTTCTTT CATRAGGAAEAFF
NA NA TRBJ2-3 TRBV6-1 TGTGCCAGCAGTGAAGCGGTAGGATTTGCGGGAAAAGATACGCAGTATTTT CASSEAVGFAGKDTQYF
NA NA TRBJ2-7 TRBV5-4 TGTGCCAGCAGCTCACCGGGAAGACCGAAGTACGAGCAGTACTTC CASSSPGRPKYEQYF
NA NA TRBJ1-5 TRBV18 TGTGCCAGCTCACAAGGGGGTAAAAATCAGCCCCAGCATTTT CASSQGGKNQPQHF
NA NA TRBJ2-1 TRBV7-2 TGTGCCAGCACCCGTAGCGTCAGCTCCTACAATGAGCAGTTCTTC CASTRSVSSYNEQFF
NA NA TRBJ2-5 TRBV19 TGTGCCAGTAGTCTTCGGACAGTTAGTCAAGAGACCCAGTACTTC CASSLRTVSQETQYF
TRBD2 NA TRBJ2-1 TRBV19 TGTGCCAGTAGCAGTAGCGGGGGCGCCTACAATGAGCAGTTCTTC CASSSSGGAYNEQFF
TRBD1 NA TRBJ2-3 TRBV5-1 TGCGCCAGCAGCTTAGGGGGACAGGGCCTCACAGATACGCAGTATTTT CASSLGGQGLTDTQYF
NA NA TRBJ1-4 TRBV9 TGTGCCAGCAGCGTCGGGGTCGTGGGTGAAAAACTGTTTTTT CASSVGVVGEKLFF
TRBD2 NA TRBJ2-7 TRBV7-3 TGTGCCAGCAGCTCGACCTCAACTAGCGAAACCTACGAGCAGTACTTC CASSSTSTSETYEQYF
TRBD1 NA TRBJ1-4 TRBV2 TGTGCCAGCACGGGACAGGGTCTTGCTAATGAAAAACTGTTTTTT CASTGQGLANEKLFF
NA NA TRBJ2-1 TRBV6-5 TGTGCCAGCAGTTACGGCTGGGAGAACTATGAGCAGTTCTTC CASSYGWENYEQFF
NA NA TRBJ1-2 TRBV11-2 TGTGCCAGCAGCCGGGGGAGAGGGGGCTACACCTTC CASSRGRGGYTF
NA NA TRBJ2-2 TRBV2 TGTGCCAGCAGTGGGAGAAGTTTAAACACCGGGGAGCTGTTTTTT CASSGRSLNTGELFF
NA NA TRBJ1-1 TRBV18 TGTGCCAGTCAAGGGAGGGAAAAGATGAACACTGAAGCTTTCTTT CASQGREKMNTEAFF
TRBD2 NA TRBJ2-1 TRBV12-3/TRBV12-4 TGTGCCAGCAGTTTGGCGGGAGGCATTCGCCGGTTCTTC CASSLAGGIRRFF
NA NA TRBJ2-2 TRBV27 TGTGCCAGCAGCCTCGGACAAAACACCGGGGAGCTGTTTTTT CASSLGQNTGELFF
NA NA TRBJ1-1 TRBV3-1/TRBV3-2 TGTGCCAGCAGCCAAGGAGGGAGATTCACTGAAGCTTTCTTT CASSQGGRFTEAFF
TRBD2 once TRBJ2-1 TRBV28 TGTGCCAGCAGTCGTGCGAGCGGGAGTCGGGATGAGCAGTTCTTC CASSRASGSRDEQFF
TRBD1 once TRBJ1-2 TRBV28 TGTGCCAGCACCACAACAGGGGGATCCAACTATGGCTACACCTTC CASTTTGGSNYGYTF
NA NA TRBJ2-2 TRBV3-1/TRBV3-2 TGTGCCAGCAGCCTCCGGGAGATAACCGGGGAGCTGTTTTTT CASSLREITGELFF
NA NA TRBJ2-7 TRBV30 TGTGCCTGGGGTAAAAACGAGCAGTACTTC CAWGKNEQYF
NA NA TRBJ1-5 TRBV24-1 TGTGCCACCAGCGGGGGGGGCGGGCAGCCCCAGCATTTT CATSGGGGQPQHF
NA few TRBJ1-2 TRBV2 TGTGCCAGCAGATACACAGGGCAAGGCTACACCTTC CASRYTGQGYTF
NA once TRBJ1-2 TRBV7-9 TGTGCCAGCAGCTCCAGCGGGGCAACAGGGTATGGCTACACCTTC CASSSSGATGYGYTF
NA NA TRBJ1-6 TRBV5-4 TGTGCCACCCAAAGGGCGGGGGGCCGAGATAATTCACCCCTCCACTTT CATQRAGGRDNSPLHF
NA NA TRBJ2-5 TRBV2 TGTGCCAGCAGTGAATGGGGCGACCAAGAGACCCAGTACTTC CASSEWGDQETQYF
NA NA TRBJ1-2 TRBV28 TGTGCCAGCAGCCGTTTGGGGGGTGGCTACACCTTC CASSRLGGGYTF
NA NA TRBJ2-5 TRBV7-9 TGTGCCAGCAGACTCGGTTCCGAAACTAGCCCGATCGAGACCCAGTACTTC CASRLGSETSPIETQYF
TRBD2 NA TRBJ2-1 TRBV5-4 TGTGCCAGCAGCTTGGGGACTAGCGGGCACAATGAGCAGTTCTTC CASSLGTSGHNEQFF
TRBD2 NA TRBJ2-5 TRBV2 TGTGCCAGCAGCGGACTAGCGGGAGCAGAGACCCAGTACTTC CASSGLAGAETQYF
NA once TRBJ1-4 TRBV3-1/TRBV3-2 TGTGCCAGCAGCCCCCCGGGAGCGTATAATGAAAAACTGTTTTTT CASSPPGAYNEKLFF
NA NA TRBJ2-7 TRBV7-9 TGTGCCAGCAGCCTAAGCTCCTACGAGCAGTACTTC CASSLSSYEQYF
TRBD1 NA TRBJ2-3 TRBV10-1 TGCGCCAGCAGTGAGCCCCCGGGACAGGGGGCGCGTGATACGCAGTATTTT CASSEPPGQGARDTQYF
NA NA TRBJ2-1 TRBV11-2 TGTGCCAGCAGCTTAGCCCCAGTAACGTATGAGCAGTTCTTC CASSLAPVTYEQFF
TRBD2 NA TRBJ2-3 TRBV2 TGTGCCAGCAACCTAGCGGGCACAGATACGCAGTATTTT CASNLAGTDTQYF
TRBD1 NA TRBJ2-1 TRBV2 TGTGCCAGCAGGGGGGACAGGGCCTACAATGAGCAGTTCTTC CASRGDRAYNEQFF
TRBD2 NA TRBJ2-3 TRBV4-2 TGTGCCAGCAGCCAAGATCGGCTAGCGGCAGATACGCAGTATTTT CASSQDRLAADTQYF
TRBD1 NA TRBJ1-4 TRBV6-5 TGTGCCAGCACCAAGACAGGGCACGAGGAAAAACTGTTTTTT CASTKTGHEEKLFF
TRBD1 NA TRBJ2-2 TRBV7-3 TGTGCCAGCCGGACAGGGGCGAACACCGGGGAGCTGTTTTTT CASRTGANTGELFF
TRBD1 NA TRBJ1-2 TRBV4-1 TGCGCCAGCAGCCTGGGGGACAGCCTTAACTATGGCTACACCTTC CASSLGDSLNYGYTF
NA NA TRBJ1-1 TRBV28 TGTGCCAGCCAGACAGCCTTAAGCAGGACTGAAGCTTTCTTT CASQTALSRTEAFF
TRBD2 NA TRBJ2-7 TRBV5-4 TGTGCCAGCAGCCGAAGCGGGGGAAGGAGTTTGGCCTACGAGCAGTACTTC CASSRSGGRSLAYEQYF
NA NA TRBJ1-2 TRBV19 TGTGCCAGTAGTAGGGGACGGGGGAATGGCTACACCTTC CASSRGRGNGYTF
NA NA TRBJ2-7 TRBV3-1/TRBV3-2 TGTGCCAGCAGCCAAGTGGCCATCGAGCAGTACTTC CASSQVAIEQYF
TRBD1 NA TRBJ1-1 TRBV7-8 TGTGCCAGCAGCCTCGGGACAGCGAACACTGAAGCTTTCTTT CASSLGTANTEAFF
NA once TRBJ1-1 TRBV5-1 TGCGCCAGCACCCGGGGGGGCATCGACACTGAAGCTTTCTTT CASTRGGIDTEAFF